In its sample, the clone carrying this TCR beta chain was seen a few times. Antigen specificity is unknown. The data belong to a study of CD8 T cells in ankylosing spondylitis. Study observations and caveats: Blood of patients with ankylosing spondylitis appeared to be characterized by a TCR beta motif of 8 or 9 highly homologous variants. According to the report, clones linked to the disease were significantly enriched in matched synovial fluid samples taken from ankylosing spondylitis patients. Disease-linked clones were found to be CD8+ and relatively rare in peripheral blood. A number of the motif variants had already been described in reactive arthritis synovial fluid and blood.

This CDR3 comprises 14 residues. V gave up 3 bases and J gave up 0 bases, with 9 bases separating them. Germline-derived CDR1 and CDR2 are SGHRS and YFSETQ. Making the TCR beta libraries involved quantitative 5'-RACE with molecular barcodes. TCRdb passed the 5' RACE reads through MiXCR, listing each CDR3 protein once. The data contain about 90,000 distinct CDR3 sequences, about 9% of them singletons. The sample taken for sequencing was blood, either unsorted or a sorted T cell fraction (not recorded which). The origin of this receptor is a male donor with ankylosing spondylitis. This sequence joins TRBV5-1 and TRBJ1-1; D ambiguous. CDR3 amino acids: CASSSNPMNTEAFF. Written as DNA, the CDR3 is TGCGCCAGCAGCTCTAATCCCATGAACACTGAAGCTTTCTTT.